The 30 T cell receptor beta chains below come from one sample, sequenced in a study of blood T cell repertoires in COVID-19. The protocol was immunoSEQ multiplex PCR, while the TCRdb copy is restricted to in-frame clones and leaves out a portion. The profile shows 90,000 or so clones, 90% of them singletons. Material for sequencing was peripheral blood. These receptors were collected from a man between 18 and 35 years old with COVID-19, enrolled during active disease.

V is TRBV6-1 and J is TRBJ2-5; a weak D match, TRBD2 (6 bases). Germline V lookup: CDR1 MNHNS, CDR2 SASEGT. This CDR3 comprises 16 residues. V was shortened by 4 bases and J by 2 bases, with 17 bases between the two germline ends. CDR3 protein: CASSGGGVEAQETQYF. For the CDR3, the DNA is TGTGCCAGCAGTGGGGGCGGGGTGGAGGCTCAAGAGACCCAGTACTTC.

This clone occurred a few times. The chain is built from TRBV9 and TRBJ1-4, with D possibly TRBD1 on 5 matching bases. The CDR3 covers 15 residues. Germline loops: CDR1 SGDLS, CDR2 YYNGEE. V gave up 0 bases and J gave up 2 bases, with 8 bases separating them. The DNA of the CDR3 is TGTGCCAGCAGCGTAGATGGGGGGACTAATGAAAAACTGTTTTTT. This gives the protein CASSVDGGTNEKLFF.

The chain's CDR3 is CASRKNRNEAYEQYF. The CDR3 DNA sequence: TGTGCCAGCAGAAAAAACAGGAACGAAGCCTACGAGCAGTACTTC. This sequence joins TRBV27 and TRBJ2-7; D perhaps matches TRBD1 (5 bases). Germline CDR1 reads MNHEY; CDR2 reads SMNVEV (reference sequence). CDR3 length: 15 residues. V lost 6 bases, J lost 2 bases, and 17 bases lay in between.

This chain joins TRBV29-1 and TRBJ2-1; 10 nucleotides match TRBD2. V shed 7 bases and J 0 bases; nucleotides not matched to a gene: 6. This CDR3 is built from 15 residues. In germline, CDR1 is SQVTM, CDR2 ANQGSEA. In nucleotides, the CDR3 is TGCAGCGGGGGACTAGCGCGAAGCTCCTACAATGAGCAGTTCTTC. It codes for CSGGLARSSYNEQFF.

Points on this clone: This CDR3 is also generated by other DNA sequences in the sample. The CDR3 coding sequence is TGTGCCAGCAGCTCCAGGGGGCCATACGAGCAGTACTTC. Encoded protein: CASSSRGPYEQYF. The J gene is TRBJ2-7, the V gene TRBV7-2, with 8 bases matching TRBD1. The length of the CDR3 is 13 residues. Trimming cost V 4 bases and J 4 bases; bases outside gene matches: 3. Germline lookup yields CDR1 SGHTA and CDR2 FQGNSA. Full variable domain (missing parts from reference TRBV7-2 and TRBJ2-7): GAGVSQSPSNKVTEKGKDVELRCDPISGHTALYWYRQSLGQGLEFLIYFQGNSAPDKSGLPSDRFSAERTGGSVSTLTIQRTQQEDSAVYLCASSSRGPYEQYFGPGTRLTVT.

The chain has TRBV3-1 (or the pseudogene TRBV3-2) and TRBJ1-2; D is unresolved. Looked up from germline, CDR1 is LGHDT and CDR2 is YNNKEL (reference sequence). The CDR3 consists of 15 residues. Between the trimmed V and J ends, which lost 6 bases and 4 bases, there was a span of 18 bases. The CDR3 nucleotides are TGTGCCAGCAGTTTCTCAATCCCATCGGGCTATGGCTACACCTTC. Protein product: CASSFSIPSGYGYTF.

For this clone: An end of the junction does not agree with germline; a read error may underlie this. The chain has TRBV7-6 and TRBJ1-3; D is undetermined. This CDR3 is built from 14 residues. Germline assignment: CDR1 SGHVS and CDR2 FNYEAQ. CDR3 bases: TGTGCCAGCAGCCCCGACGCGACTGGAAGCACCATATATTTT. Protein product: CASSPDATGSTIYF.

This clone was counted once. V is TRBV27 and J is TRBJ1-5; the D is unclear. CDR1 and CDR2 (germline): MNHEY, SMNVEV (reference sequence). The CDR3 has 14 residues. V was clipped by 5 bases and J by 0 bases, with 8 bases between them. The DNA of the CDR3 is TGTGCCAGCAGTAAATACAATAGCAATCAGCCCCAGCATTTT. Translated, it gives CASSKYNSNQPQHF.

The V call is TRBV4-1, the J call TRBJ1-5; D remains unclear. The CDR3 has 15 residues. V lost 1 base and J 4 bases, leaving 11 bases between the germline ends. CDR1 and CDR2 (germline): MGHRA, YSYEKL. In DNA, the CDR3 is TGCGCCAGCAGCCAAGGGGTTTCGGGGAATCAGCCCCAGCATTTT. This encodes CASSQGVSGNQPQHF.

This clone was seen once. This chain joins TRBV7-2 and TRBJ1-2; D perhaps matches TRBD1 (5 bases). CDR3 length equals 13 residues. V dropped 4 bases and J dropped 4 bases, with 10 bases sitting between them. CDR1 SGHTA and CDR2 FQGNSA come from the germline V gene. CDR3 amino acids: CASSSTVLYGYTF. The CDR3 nucleotides are TGTGCCAGCAGCTCGACAGTCCTCTATGGCTACACCTTC.

This chain links TRBV25-1 with TRBJ2-7; perhaps TRBD2 as D (6 bases). Trimming pared 1 base from V and 3 bases from J, leaving 16 bases between. In germline, CDR1 is MGHDK, CDR2 SYGVNS. CDR3 length: 16 residues. This chain's CDR3 is CASSEWGEIEDYEQYF. Written as DNA, the CDR3 is TGTGCCAGCAGTGAATGGGGGGAGATAGAGGACTACGAGCAGTACTTC.

V usage is TRBV7-6 and J usage is TRBJ2-5; tentative D call: TRBD2 (6 bases). Per germline, CDR1 SGHVS and CDR2 FNYEAQ. Trimming left V 0 bases short and J 1 base short, with 9 bases between. This CDR3 contains 15 residues. CDR3 in amino acids: CASSLALGLQETQYF. CDR3 coding DNA: TGTGCCAGCAGCTTAGCTTTGGGACTCCAAGAGACCCAGTACTTC.

The V and J genes are TRBV6-2 or TRBV6-3 and TRBJ2-5; no reliable D call. This CDR3 is built from 12 residues. V was pared by 0 bases and J by 4 bases, with 3 bases between. Looked up from germline, CDR1 is MNHEY and CDR2 is SVGEGT. CDR3 region: CASSYSRETQYF. The CDR3 DNA sequence: TGTGCCAGCAGTTACTCCCGAGAGACCCAGTACTTC.

The V call is TRBV19, the J call TRBJ1-1; TRBD1 matches 8 bases. Trimming removed 6 bases from V and 6 bases from J; junction bases left unmatched: 9. The CDR3 extends over 14 amino acids. Germline-derived CDR1 and CDR2 are LNHDA and SQIVND (reference sequence). CDR3 in DNA: TGTGCCAGTAGCCTGACAGGGGTGAGGGCTGAAGCTTTCTTT. Amino acid sequence: CASSLTGVRAEAFF.

The chain recombines TRBV7-8 with TRBJ2-2; 7 nucleotides match TRBD2. After removal of 4 bases from V and 5 bases from J, the junction contained 7 bases not matched to a gene. The CDR3 length is 15 residues. Germline assignment: CDR1 SGHVS and CDR2 FQNEAQ. CDR3 region: CASSWIAGQTGELFF. For the CDR3, the DNA is TGTGCCAGCAGCTGGATAGCGGGTCAGACCGGGGAGCTGTTTTTT.

This chain uses TRBV28 with TRBJ2-1; D perhaps matches TRBD1 (5 bases). This CDR3 comprises 15 residues. From germline, CDR1 is MDHEN and CDR2 SYDVKM. V lost 10 bases and J lost 1, with 17 bases in between. The CDR3 protein is CATFSMGQSYNEQFF. The CDR3 DNA sequence: TGTGCCACCTTTAGTATGGGGCAATCCTACAATGAGCAGTTCTTC.

The chain employs TRBV4-3 and TRBJ1-1, with 7 bases lining up with TRBD1. This CDR3 spans 15 amino acids. Germline CDR1 is LGHNA and CDR2 is YSLEER. J lost 1 base, V lost 0 bases, and 2 bases had no gene match. The CDR3 nucleotides read TGCGCCAGCAGCCAAGAGACAGGGAGGAACACTGAAGCTTTCTTT. Protein sequence: CASSQETGRNTEAFF.

The V call is TRBV7-2, the J call TRBJ1-6, with 7 bases aligning to TRBD1. With 5 bases clipped from V and 10 bases from J, the junction kept 11 bases outside the gene matches. The length of the CDR3 is 15 residues. CDR1 and CDR2 (germline): SGHTA, FQGNSA. The CDR3 sequence is CASSRDSQYTSPLHF. DNA for the CDR3: TGTGCCAGCAGCCGGGACAGTCAGTATACCTCACCCCTCCACTTT.

The V and J genes are TRBV7-2 and TRBJ1-2, with TRBD1 as a possible D gene (6 bases). V lost 3 bases and J 2 bases, leaving 13 bases between the germline ends. CDR1 is SGHTA, CDR2 FQGNSA, per germline. The CDR3 has 15 amino acids. In DNA form, the CDR3 reads TGTGCCAGCAGCTTCGACAGGCTTGACAACTATGGCTACACCTTC. Protein: CASSFDRLDNYGYTF.

This chain uses TRBV7-2 with TRBJ1-4, with TRBD1 matching over 8 bases. This CDR3 contains 15 residues. Germline CDR1 is SGHTA and CDR2 is FQGNSA. V shed 5 bases, J shed 3 bases, and the junction held 5 bases outside the gene matches. The CDR3 spells CASSRTGSPNEKLFF. The CDR3 DNA follows: TGTGCCAGCAGCCGGACAGGGAGCCCTAATGAAAAACTGTTTTTT.

CDR3 DNA sequence: TGTGCCAGCTCACCACCGTACGGGAACAATGAGCAGTTCTTC. Translating it yields CASSPPYGNNEQFF. V is TRBV18 and J is TRBJ2-1; tentatively, D is TRBD2 (5 bases). The germline CDR1 and CDR2 sequences are KGHSH and LQKENI. Trimming shortened V by 0 bases and J by 5 bases, and 8 bases separated the two germline ends. The length of the CDR3 is 14 residues.

The rearrangement joins TRBV7-6 to TRBJ2-5, with 10 positions matching TRBD1. The CDR3 totals 17 residues. Germline V gives CDR1 SGHVS, CDR2 FNYEAQ. Losses at the gene ends were 4 bases for V and 9 bases for J; bases not matched to a gene: 17. The CDR3 nucleotides read TGTGCCAGCAGCTCCAGACTCCGGGACAGGGGACAATGGGCCCAGTACTTC. Translation gives CASSSRLRDRGQWAQYF.

This clone was picked up a small number of times. The chain joins TRBV2 to TRBJ2-4, with a possible D match to TRBD1 (6 bases). V was clipped by 6 bases and J by 6 bases, with 15 bases between them. The CDR3 is 14 residues long. Germline CDR1 reads SNHLY; CDR2 reads FYNNEI. The CDR3 here is CASSLRQDINIQYF. The CDR3 DNA is TGTGCCAGCAGCCTAAGACAGGATATAAACATTCAGTACTTC. Full variable domain (outside the CDR3, taken from reference TRBV2 and TRBJ2-4): EPEVTQTPSHQVTQMGQEVILRCVPISNHLYFYWYRQILGQKVEFLVSFYNNEISEKSEIFDDQFSVERPDGSNFTLKIRSTKLEDSAMYFCASSLRQDINIQYFGAGTRLSVL.

This CDR3 reads CASSQFKAGGPGDTQYF. In DNA form, the CDR3 reads TGTGCCAGCAGCCAATTTAAAGCGGGAGGGCCGGGGGATACGCAGTATTTT. The rearrangement joins TRBV3-1 (or the pseudogene TRBV3-2) to TRBJ2-3; 10 bases are a match to TRBD2. The CDR3 consists of 17 residues. J gave up 6 bases and V 2 bases, and 11 bases lay outside the gene matches. CDR1 LGHDT and CDR2 YNNKEL come from the germline V gene (reference sequence).

This clone has just one count. This chain connects TRBV11-2 to TRBJ2-7; possibly TRBD2 for D (5 bases). V lost 1 base and J 3 bases, leaving 13 bases between the germline ends. The CDR3 totals 15 residues. Germline lookup yields CDR1 SGHAT and CDR2 FQNNGV. CDR3 DNA sequence: TGTGCCAGCAGCTTAGCCTCGGACGGACTCTACGAGCAGTACTTC. Protein sequence: CASSLASDGLYEQYF.

The V and J genes are TRBV13 and TRBJ2-6; D possibly corresponds to TRBD2 (6 bases). With 4 bases removed from V and 2 bases from J, the gap between germline ends came to 15 bases. This CDR3 comprises 17 residues. The germline gives CDR1 PRHDT, CDR2 FYEKMQ (reference sequence). The CDR3: CASSSREFSTGANVLTF. The DNA of the CDR3 is TGTGCCAGCAGCTCCCGGGAGTTCAGTACTGGGGCCAACGTCCTGACTTTC.

This clone came up a few times. The genes are TRBV9 and TRBJ1-1, with D unclear. CDR3 length equals 13 residues. CDR1 is SGDLS and CDR2 is YYNGEE in the germline V gene. Trimming removed 2 bases at V and 5 bases at J, with 10 bases between. The CDR3 sequence: CASSVAELTEAFF. The CDR3 DNA follows: TGTGCCAGCAGCGTGGCGGAACTTACTGAAGCTTTCTTT.

For this clone: This may come from a read error, since a much larger clone is one base off. The rearrangement links TRBV2 to TRBJ2-7; D is unresolved. V dropped 5 bases and J dropped 4 bases, with 6 bases sitting between them. The CDR3 is made up of 11 amino acids. The germline CDR1 and CDR2 sequences are SNHLY and FYNNEI. The CDR3 loop reads CASSFPYEQYF. Here the CDR3 DNA reads TGTGCCAGCAGTTTCCCGTACGAGCAGTACTTC.

The chain has TRBV6-5 and TRBJ2-2, with 8 bases matching TRBD1. The CDR3 has 15 amino acids. Germline V gene lookup returns CDR1 MNHEY and CDR2 SVGAGI. V was clipped by 11 bases and J by 4 bases; unmatched bases: 12. The CDR3 sequence is CAGGGGTGTTGELFF. The CDR3 coding sequence is TGTGCCGGGGGAGGCGGGACAGGCACCACCGGGGAGCTGTTTTTT.

The V and J genes are TRBV30 and TRBJ1-2; the D gene is possibly TRBD1 (5 bases). This CDR3 has 13 amino acids. The germline V and J ends were trimmed by 3 bases and 5 bases, with 13 bases remaining between them. The germline V gene has CDR1 GTSNPN and CDR2 SVGIG (reference sequence). Here the CDR3 reads CAWSDRGTYGYTF. The CDR3 coding sequence is TGTGCCTGGAGCGATCGGGGGACTTATGGCTACACCTTC.